The sequence of this T cell receptor (beta chain) was determined in a study of Tregs in tolerant kidney transplant recipients. Broader study findings: For some patients, primers changed over time, blocking nucleotide-level comparison.

V was cut by 5 bases and J by 3 bases, with 11 bases left in between. From germline, CDR1 is DFQATT and CDR2 SNEGSKA (reference sequence). CDR3 length: 12 residues. Repertoires were generated with immunoSEQ multiplex PCR, while TCRdb's copy carries only in-frame clones and drops some. Here the sample table reports 350 to 450 clones. This clone is large (0.1 to 1%) by frequency. Antigen specificity is unknown. Sequencing ends 3 residues short of the CDR3 end; the germline J gene provides the rest. CFSE-labeled recipient PBMCs were cultured roughly 6 days with irradiated graft donor PBMCs, then FACS-sorted.

The TCR was taken from a human patient who received a combined kidney and bone marrow transplant. V usage is TRBV20-1 and J usage is TRBJ2-7, with a tentative D call TRBD2 (7 bases). Here the sequenced sample was CD8+ T cells from blood cultured with allogeneic cells, taken before the transplant. The DNA read from the CDR3 is TGCAGTGCTGGGGGCGGGAGCTACGAG. This codes for CSAGGGSYE. In full, the CDR3 is CSAGGGSYEQYF.